This is a list of T cell receptor beta chains from one sample in a study of blood T cells in healthy people across ages. Each CDR3 protein is one row after TCRdb ran MiXCR on the 5' RACE reads. The sample contains approximately 770,000 distinct CDR3 sequences, 58% of which appear only once. The sample consisted of blood. These receptor sequences come from a man aged 25-45 years in good health. Each CDR3 is given with its conserved first and last residue. A row's size may be missing; if present it is once, few, many or a size class.

TRBJ2-3 | - | TRBV7-2 | CASSLVSVDTQYF
TRBJ2-3 | few | TRBV11-1 | CASSPDRPLAGERDTQYF
TRBJ1-2 | few | TRBV6-2/TRBV6-3 | CASGGWEDRVFPSYGYTF
TRBJ2-3 | many | TRBV20-1 | CSAKPAGPNTDTQYF
TRBJ2-7 | - | TRBV6-5 | CASGSAGSSYEQYF
TRBJ2-1 | once | TRBV6-2/TRBV6-3 | CASSYASGIYNGQFF
TRBJ2-2 | once | TRBV29-1 | CSVAVGSTSGELFF
TRBJ2-5 | few | TRBV20-1 | CSARRTSQETQYF
TRBJ2-3 | - | TRBV4-2 | CASSQGGENTQYF
TRBJ2-7 | few | TRBV20-1 | CSASPQGGRGAYEQYF
TRBJ2-7 | - | TRBV27 | CASSYLAGGPGEQYF
TRBJ2-2 | once | TRBV7-3 | CASSLNPTANTGELFF
TRBJ1-2 | few | TRBV10-3 | CAISESIPAGEGYGYTF
TRBJ1-2 | - | TRBV2 | CASSEGGGYTF
TRBJ2-7 | - | TRBV20-1 | CSARSTLGLAGKNWNEQYF
TRBJ2-5 | - | TRBV24-1 | CATSDPGQGQETQYF
TRBJ2-7 | - | TRBV7-2 | CASSPEQGGSYEQYF
TRBJ2-7 | - | TRBV20-1 | CSANNRASYEQYF
TRBJ2-3 | - | TRBV9 | CASSHQTEEEASGSFPDTQYF
TRBJ1-5 | few | TRBV7-2 | CASSLSQGGNQPQHF
TRBJ2-5 | few | TRBV12-3/TRBV12-4 | CASSLYGQETQYF
TRBJ1-4 | - | TRBV20-1 | CSARGTGGGSNEKLFF
TRBJ2-2 | - | TRBV27 | CASRDASGLNTGELFF
TRBJ2-1 | - | TRBV19 | CASMRTGVWDEQFF
TRBJ2-1 | - | TRBV27 | CASSFGQTEYYYNEQFF
TRBJ2-5 | - | TRBV5-6 | CASSSLTLQETQYF
TRBJ1-2 | - | TRBV12-3/TRBV12-4 | CASSFALYGITNYGYTF
TRBJ2-1 | few | TRBV13 | CASSYQNEQFF
TRBJ1-5 | - | TRBV20-1 | CSAETGGSNQPQHF
TRBJ2-1 | - | TRBV11-2 | CASSLGLGAVDEQFF
TRBJ2-5 | - | TRBV15 | CATSSDGKETQYF
TRBJ1-1 | - | TRBV6-1 | CASSGQSNTEAFF
TRBJ2-3 | few | TRBV4-2 | CASSQDAGPADITQYF
TRBJ1-1 | - | TRBV10-3 | CAITTSWNTEAFF
TRBJ2-6 | - | TRBV20-1 | CSARVGGLAGSSGANVLTF
TRBJ2-1 | once | TRBV7-2 | CASSPEILTRQFF
TRBJ1-1 | few | TRBV27 | CASSPLGGNTEAFF
TRBJ2-3 | - | TRBV6-1 | CASSLGLAGGSPSTDTQYF
TRBJ2-5 | - | TRBV29-1 | CSVGVRQETQYF
- | - | TRBV12-3/TRBV12-4 | CASTIRGSYEQYF